This T cell receptor (beta chain) was obtained from a study of shared clonotypes between healthy human individuals. Only Caucasian adults living in Nashville, Tennessee made up the donor group. The data were produced by immunoSEQ multiplex PCR, yet TCRdb's version contains in-frame clones alone and is incomplete. Found here are some 900,000 clones, over 60% of them singletons; the top ten hold approximately 1.5%. This clone was detected ten times or more. No antigen is known for it. Study results and caveats: Incompleteness in sorted-subset sequencing, despite large depth, was shown by rarefaction. It was the non-shared clonotypes that had lower generation probabilities than clonotypes shared by all four donors.

The sequence was obtained from a man between 18 and 35 years old in good health. Sequencing was performed on memory CD4+ T cells sorted from blood. Subset defined: CD45RA-negative fraction.

In DNA form, the CDR3 reads TGCGCCAGCAGTGAGTCGAGGGGACGGAGCACAGATACGCAGTATTTT. It encodes CASSESRGRSTDTQYF. The V gene is TRBV10-1, the J gene TRBJ2-3; tentatively, D is TRBD1 or TRBD2 (5 bases each). The CDR3 consists of 16 residues. V lost 0 bases to trimming and J lost 0 bases, with 10 bases between them. Germline CDR1 is WNHNN and CDR2 is SYGVQD (reference sequence).